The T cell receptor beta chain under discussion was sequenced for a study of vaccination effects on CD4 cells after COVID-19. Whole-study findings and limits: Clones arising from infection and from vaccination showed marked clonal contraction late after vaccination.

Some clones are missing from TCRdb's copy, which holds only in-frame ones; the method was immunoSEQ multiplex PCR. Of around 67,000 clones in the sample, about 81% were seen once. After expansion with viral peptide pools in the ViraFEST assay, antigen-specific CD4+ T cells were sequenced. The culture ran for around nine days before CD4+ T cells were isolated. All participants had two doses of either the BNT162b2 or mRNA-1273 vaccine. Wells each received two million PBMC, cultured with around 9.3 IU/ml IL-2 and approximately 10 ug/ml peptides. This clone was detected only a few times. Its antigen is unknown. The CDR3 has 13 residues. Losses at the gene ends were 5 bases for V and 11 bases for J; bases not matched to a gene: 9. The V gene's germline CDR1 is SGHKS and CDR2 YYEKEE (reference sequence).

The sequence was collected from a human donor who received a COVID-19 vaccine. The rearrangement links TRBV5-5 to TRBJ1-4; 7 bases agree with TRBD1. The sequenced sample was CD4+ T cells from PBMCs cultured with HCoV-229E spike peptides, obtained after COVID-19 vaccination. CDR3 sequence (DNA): TGTGCCAGCAGTATTGACAGGGAGGGGAAACTGTTTTTT. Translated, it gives CASSIDREGKLFF.